The clone carrying this TCR beta chain was recorded once. Trimming removed 2 bases from V and 6 bases from J; junction bases left unmatched: 6. Germline V gives CDR1 MNHNS, CDR2 SASEGT. There are 15 residues in the CDR3. These data are taken from a study of blood T cell repertoires in COVID-19. Turning to the study itself: Samples taken during acute and convalescent COVID-19 were collected in the United States, Italy and Spain. From T cells, B-cell-depleted T cells, or PBMCs came the material, which was cDNA or gDNA.

Data came from immunoSEQ multiplex PCR; TCRdb stores just in-frame clones and leaves some out. Of tens of thousands of clones in the sample, around four fifths were seen once. This rearrangement joins TRBV6-1 to TRBJ1-2, with 10 bases identical to TRBD1. This receptor was obtained from a man in his fifties or sixties with acute or convalescent COVID-19. The sequenced material came from peripheral blood. The CDR3 region has the DNA TGTGCCAGCAGTGAACCCGGACAGGGGGAAGATGGCTACACCTTC. Translated: CASSEPGQGEDGYTF.